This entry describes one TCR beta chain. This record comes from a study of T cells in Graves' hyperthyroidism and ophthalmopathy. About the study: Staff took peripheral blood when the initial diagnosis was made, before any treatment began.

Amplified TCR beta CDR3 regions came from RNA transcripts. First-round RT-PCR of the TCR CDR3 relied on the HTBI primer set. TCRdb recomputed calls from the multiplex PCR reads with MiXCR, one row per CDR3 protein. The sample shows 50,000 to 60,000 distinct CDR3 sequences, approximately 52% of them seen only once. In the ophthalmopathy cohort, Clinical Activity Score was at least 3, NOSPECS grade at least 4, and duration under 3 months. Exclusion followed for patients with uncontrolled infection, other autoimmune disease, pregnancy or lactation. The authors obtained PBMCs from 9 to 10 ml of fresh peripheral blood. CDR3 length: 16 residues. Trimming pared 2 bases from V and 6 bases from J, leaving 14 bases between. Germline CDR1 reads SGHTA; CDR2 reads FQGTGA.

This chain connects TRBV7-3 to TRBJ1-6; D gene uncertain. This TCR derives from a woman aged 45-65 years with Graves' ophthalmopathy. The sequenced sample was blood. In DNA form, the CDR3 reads TGTGCCAGCAGCTTAGAGTTGGCAGTACGTAATTCACCCCTCCACTTT. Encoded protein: CASSLELAVRNSPLHF. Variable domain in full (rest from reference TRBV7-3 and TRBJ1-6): GAGVSQTPSNKVTEKGKYVELRCDPISGHTALYWYRQSLGQGPEFLIYFQGTGAADDSGLPNDRFFAVRPEGSVSTLKIQRTERGDSAVYLCASSLELAVRNSPLHFGNGTRLTVT.